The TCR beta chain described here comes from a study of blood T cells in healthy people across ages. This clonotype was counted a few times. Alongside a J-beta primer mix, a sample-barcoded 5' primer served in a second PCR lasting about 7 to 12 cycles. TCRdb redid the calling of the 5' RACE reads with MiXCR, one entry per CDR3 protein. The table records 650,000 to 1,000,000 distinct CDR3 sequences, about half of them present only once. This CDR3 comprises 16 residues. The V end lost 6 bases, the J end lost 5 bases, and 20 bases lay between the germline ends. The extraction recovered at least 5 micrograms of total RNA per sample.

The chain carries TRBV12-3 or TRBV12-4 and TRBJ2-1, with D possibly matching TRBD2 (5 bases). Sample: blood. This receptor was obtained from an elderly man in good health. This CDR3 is CASRSDRTGGDNEQFF. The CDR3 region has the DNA TGTGCCAGCAGGTCAGACCGGACTGGCGGCGACAATGAGCAGTTCTTC.